The rows below give T cell receptor beta chains drawn from one sample of a study of blood T cell repertoires in COVID-19. Repertoires were generated with immunoSEQ multiplex PCR, while TCRdb's copy carries only in-frame clones and drops some. The profile shows approximately 150,000 clones, around four fifths of them singletons. Material for sequencing was peripheral blood. Source of these receptors: a woman aged 80 or older with acute or convalescent COVID-19. CDR3s include the opening cysteine and the closing phenylalanine or tryptophan. D genes are given only for firm matches. Some rows have no size entry. The others give once, few or many, or a class for an expanded clone.

v_call	d_call	j_call	clone_size	cdr3_nt	cdr3_aa
TRBV21-1	NA	TRBJ2-7	NA	TGTGCCAGCAGCGACTATCGGCCCACCTACGGGCAGTACTTC	CASSDYRPTYGQYF
TRBV6-5	TRBD1	TRBJ1-5	NA	TGTGCCAGCAGTTCGGACAGGCCGGGAAGGCCCCAGCATTTT	CASSSDRPGRPQHF
TRBV3-1/TRBV3-2	NA	TRBJ2-3	NA	TGTGCCAGCAGCCAAGATATGGAGGGACCTGATACGCAGTATTTT	CASSQDMEGPDTQYF
TRBV20-1	NA	TRBJ2-7	NA	TGCAGTGCTAGTGGGCAGAACTCCTACGAGCAGTACTTC	CSASGQNSYEQYF
TRBV25-1	NA	TRBJ2-1	many	TGTGCCAGCAGTGAAATGACAGGTGAGGGAAATGAGCAGTTCTTC	CASSEMTGEGNEQFF
TRBV19	TRBD1	TRBJ2-3	few	TGTGCCAGTACGGTCAGGGGGAATAAGAACACAGATACGCAGTATTTT	CASTVRGNKNTDTQYF
TRBV19	NA	TRBJ1-5	NA	TGTGCCAGTAGTGGCCCTGATAGCAATCAGCCCCAGCATTTT	CASSGPDSNQPQHF
TRBV6-1	TRBD1	TRBJ2-5	NA	TGTGCCAGCATCCGGACAGGGACGGAGACCCAGTACTTC	CASIRTGTETQYF
TRBV11-2	NA	TRBJ2-5	NA	TGTGCCAGCAGCTTCCGGGACCAAGAGACCCAGTACTTC	CASSFRDQETQYF
TRBV5-1	NA	TRBJ2-3	NA	TGCGCCAGCAGCCCCCAGAGCCCTGGAGTGGATACGCAGTATTTT	CASSPQSPGVDTQYF
TRBV12-5	NA	TRBJ1-1	NA	TGTGCTAGTGGTCCCCAGGGAGGGGTACTCACTGAAGCTTTCTTT	CASGPQGGVLTEAFF
TRBV19	NA	TRBJ1-6	NA	TGTGCCAGTAGTATTCAGGAATCCTATAATTCACCCCTCCACTTT	CASSIQESYNSPLHF
TRBV18	NA	TRBJ1-1	NA	TGTGCCAGCTCCCCGGAGATGTCCAGCCTGAACACTGAAGCTTTCTTT	CASSPEMSSLNTEAFF
TRBV27	NA	TRBJ2-1	few	TGTGCCAGCAGTTTGTTCAGGGGAATATCATACAATGAGCAGTTCTTC	CASSLFRGISYNEQFF
TRBV7-9	TRBD1	TRBJ1-2	few	TGTGCCAGCAGCCCCGGACAGGCTAACTATGGCTACACCTTC	CASSPGQANYGYTF
TRBV7-2	NA	TRBJ2-1	NA	TGTGCCAGCAGCTTAGCTAGCAGGGCCTACAATGAGCAGTTCTTC	CASSLASRAYNEQFF
TRBV7-2	TRBD2	TRBJ2-2	NA	TGTGCCAGCAGCTTAGTCGTTAGCGGGAGAGGGGAGCTGTTTTTT	CASSLVVSGRGELFF
TRBV19	NA	TRBJ2-3	NA	TGTGCCAGTAGTATCGGCAGGGTCACAGATACGCAGTATTTT	CASSIGRVTDTQYF
TRBV29-1	TRBD1	TRBJ2-3	once	TGCAGCGCTGTTGGACAGGGGCGCACAGATACGCAGTATTTT	CSAVGQGRTDTQYF
TRBV7-3	NA	TRBJ2-7	NA	TGTGCCAGCTCCACGACAGGCCTTACTGAGCAGTACTTC	CASSTTGLTEQYF
TRBV25-1	NA	TRBJ1-3	NA	TGTGCCAGCAGTGACCTTGGGGGCCATGGAAACACCATATATTTT	CASSDLGGHGNTIYF
TRBV28	NA	TRBJ2-3	few	TGTGCCAGCAGTTTACCCCAGGGGCAAGATACGCAGTATTTT	CASSLPQGQDTQYF
TRBV2	TRBD2	TRBJ2-5	NA	TGTGCCAGCCGCGGGGGTAGCGGGAAAAGGGAGACCCAGTACTTC	CASRGGSGKRETQYF
TRBV13	NA	TRBJ1-2	few	TGTGCCAGCAGCTTAGGCCGCAGGGGTATTATTTATGGCTACACCTTC	CASSLGRRGIIYGYTF
TRBV7-2	NA	TRBJ2-3	NA	TGTGCCAGCACTAGCAGAACGGGCACAGATACGCAGTATTTT	CASTSRTGTDTQYF
TRBV30	NA	TRBJ1-5	NA	TGTGCCTATCAGGGGCAGGGGAGGGATCAGCCCCAGCATTTT	CAYQGQGRDQPQHF
TRBV19	TRBD1	TRBJ1-5	few	TGTGCCAGTACCGATCAGGGGGCCCCTCTTAGCAATCAGCCCCAGCATTTT	CASTDQGAPLSNQPQHF
TRBV4-3	NA	TRBJ1-4	NA	TGCGCCAGCAGCCAAGATTTCGAGGGCGGTGAAAAACTGTTTTTT	CASSQDFEGGEKLFF
TRBV5-1	NA	TRBJ2-3	NA	TGCGCCAGCCAAACAGGTCCTGGGGGCACAGATACGCAGTATTTT	CASQTGPGGTDTQYF
TRBV4-2	TRBD1	TRBJ2-7	NA	TGTGCCAGCAGCCAAGTATATGGCGACAGGGCCTACGAGCAGTACTTC	CASSQVYGDRAYEQYF
TRBV2	NA	TRBJ2-3	NA	TGTGCCAGTAGGAGAGGGACAGATACGCAGTATTTT	CASRRGTDTQYF
TRBV7-2	TRBD2	TRBJ2-7	NA	TGTGCCAGCAGCTTACTGGGCGGGGGGGCCGGCGAGCAGTACTTC	CASSLLGGGAGEQYF
TRBV19	NA	TRBJ1-5	NA	TGTGCCAGTAGCCAACTTACAGATCAGCCCCAGCATTTT	CASSQLTDQPQHF
TRBV2	TRBD2	TRBJ2-3	few	TGTGCCAGCGCCACTAGCGGCGGTCGCACAGATACGCAGTATTTT	CASATSGGRTDTQYF
TRBV19	TRBD2	TRBJ2-7	NA	TGTGCCAGTAGTATACGTCCGATAGCGGGAGCCCACGAGCAGTACTTC	CASSIRPIAGAHEQYF
TRBV3-1/TRBV3-2	NA	TRBJ2-5	NA	TGTGCCAGCAGGAGCGGCAGGGGTCAAGAGACCCAGTACTTC	CASRSGRGQETQYF
TRBV7-8	NA	TRBJ2-3	NA	TGTGCCAGCAGCCCGGTGGCAGATACGCAGTATTTT	CASSPVADTQYF
TRBV4-2	NA	TRBJ1-6	few	TGTGCCAGCAGCCAAGAGGCAGGGCCGACTAATTCACCCCTCCACTTT	CASSQEAGPTNSPLHF
TRBV6-2/TRBV6-3	NA	TRBJ2-6	NA	TGTGCCAGCAGTGCCAACAGGGCTGGGGCCAACGTCCTGACTTTC	CASSANRAGANVLTF
TRBV18	TRBD1	TRBJ2-5	NA	TGTGCCAGCTCACCAGACAGGGGATCTTATGAGACCCAGTACTTC	CASSPDRGSYETQYF
TRBV29-1	TRBD2	TRBJ2-1	NA	TGCAGCGTTGAAGAGGGGGGGGACAATGAGCAGTTCTTC	CSVEEGGDNEQFF
TRBV6-6	NA	TRBJ1-5	NA	TGTGCCAGCAATTTGGCAGGGCATCAGCCCCAGCATTTT	CASNLAGHQPQHF
TRBV14	NA	TRBJ2-1	once	TGTGCCAGCAGCCACGGGGGACCCTACAATGAGCAGTTCTTC	CASSHGGPYNEQFF
TRBV11-3	TRBD2	TRBJ2-1	once	TGTGCCAGCAGCTTACTAGCGGGAGGGCGTAATGAGCAGTTCTTC	CASSLLAGGRNEQFF
TRBV5-8	NA	TRBJ1-3	NA	TGTGCCAGCAGCCTTATAAGAAACACCATATATTTT	CASSLIRNTIYF
TRBV6-2/TRBV6-3	NA	TRBJ1-2	NA	TGTGCCAGCAGCAAAGGTCTCGGGGGAGAGAACTATGGCTACACCTTC	CASSKGLGGENYGYTF
TRBV5-4	TRBD2	TRBJ2-7	NA	TGTGCCAGCAGCTTAGGACTAGCGGGAGGGTACGAGCAGTACTTC	CASSLGLAGGYEQYF
TRBV25-1	NA	TRBJ1-1	NA	TGTGCCAGCACTCAGGGTCGGGCTGAAGCTTTCTTT	CASTQGRAEAFF
TRBV13	TRBD1	TRBJ2-7	NA	TGTGCCAGCAGCCCGGGACAGGGGACCGAGCAGTACTTC	CASSPGQGTEQYF
TRBV9	NA	TRBJ1-2	once	TGTGCCAGCAGCGTAGAGTTACTAGCTAACTATGGCTACACCTTC	CASSVELLANYGYTF
TRBV5-1	TRBD2	TRBJ2-7	NA	TGCGCCAGCAGCTGGGGACTAGCGGGAGCCTACGAGCAGTACTTC	CASSWGLAGAYEQYF
TRBV25-1	NA	TRBJ2-7	NA	TGTGCCAGCAGTGAATCGGTGGGCAGGACCCGAGGGGAGCAGTACTTC	CASSESVGRTRGEQYF